This is a list of T cell receptor beta chains from one sample in a study of blood T cells in healthy people across ages. In TCRdb, the 5' RACE reads were re-called with MiXCR into one record per CDR3 protein. Found here are around 1.7 million distinct CDR3 sequences, about 28% of them singletons; the top ten hold roughly 8.2%. The sample was blood. The receptor set was obtained from a woman aged 30 to 39 in good health. Both conserved end residues are part of each CDR3. A D gene is named only where the DNA matches it firmly. Clone size appears in some rows only: once, few, many, or a class for an expanded clone.

j_call: TRBJ2-3; v_call: TRBV20-1; d_call: NA; clone_size: once; cdr3_nt: TGCAGTGCTAGAGATGTTCAGGGCGGGGGCACAGATACGCAGTATTTT; cdr3_aa: CSARDVQGGGTDTQYF
j_call: TRBJ2-3; v_call: TRBV2; d_call: NA; clone_size: NA; cdr3_nt: TGTGCCAGCAGTGGGTCAGGCAGACTCACAGATACGCAGTATTTT; cdr3_aa: CASSGSGRLTDTQYF
j_call: TRBJ2-7; v_call: TRBV13; d_call: NA; clone_size: few; cdr3_nt: TGTGCCAGCAGCTTAGTCCTAGACTCTTACGAGCAGTACTTC; cdr3_aa: CASSLVLDSYEQYF
j_call: TRBJ2-7; v_call: TRBV7-3; d_call: TRBD2; clone_size: NA; cdr3_nt: TGTGCCAGCAGCTCAGCGGGGGAATGGCAAGAGACCCGGTACTTC; cdr3_aa: CASSSAGEWQETRYF
j_call: TRBJ2-7; v_call: TRBV7-2; d_call: NA; clone_size: many; cdr3_nt: TGTGCCAGCAGCGCACAGTTGGGGTACTACGAGCAGTACTTC; cdr3_aa: CASSAQLGYYEQYF
j_call: TRBJ2-2; v_call: TRBV2; d_call: NA; clone_size: NA; cdr3_nt: TGTGCCAGCAGAAGATCTAGGTCAGGCACCGGGGAGCTGTTTTTT; cdr3_aa: CASRRSRSGTGELFF
j_call: TRBJ1-1; v_call: TRBV7-3; d_call: NA; clone_size: NA; cdr3_nt: TGTGCCAGCAGCTTAGAGGGGGGGCCAGCTTTCTTT; cdr3_aa: CASSLEGGPAFF
j_call: TRBJ1-1; v_call: TRBV20-1; d_call: NA; clone_size: NA; cdr3_nt: TGCAGTGCGAAAGCCTCTGGACAGCTGAACACTGAAGCTTTCTTT; cdr3_aa: CSAKASGQLNTEAFF
j_call: TRBJ2-7; v_call: TRBV6-2/TRBV6-3; d_call: TRBD2; clone_size: NA; cdr3_nt: TGTGCCAGCAGTGGACTAGCGGGGCAGAGCTCCTACAATGAGCAGTACTTC; cdr3_aa: CASSGLAGQSSYNEQYF
j_call: TRBJ1-2; v_call: TRBV20-1; d_call: TRBD1; clone_size: NA; cdr3_nt: TGCAGTGCTCTGACAGGGGGAAATAATGGCTACACCTTC; cdr3_aa: CSALTGGNNGYTF
j_call: TRBJ1-2; v_call: TRBV20-1; d_call: TRBD1; clone_size: NA; cdr3_nt: TGCAGTGCCCATGACAGGGGGAACTATGGCTACACCTTC; cdr3_aa: CSAHDRGNYGYTF
j_call: TRBJ2-7; v_call: TRBV27; d_call: NA; clone_size: few; cdr3_nt: TGTGCCAGCAGTTTCAGGGGCCAGTACGAGCAGTACTTC; cdr3_aa: CASSFRGQYEQYF
j_call: TRBJ2-1; v_call: TRBV4-3; d_call: NA; clone_size: NA; cdr3_nt: TGCGCCAGCAGCCAAGCTAGCGACCCCTACAATGAGCAGTTCTTC; cdr3_aa: CASSQASDPYNEQFF
j_call: TRBJ1-2; v_call: TRBV6-2/TRBV6-3; d_call: TRBD1; clone_size: NA; cdr3_nt: TGTGCCAGCAGCTCGACAGGGATCGATGGCTACACCTTC; cdr3_aa: CASSSTGIDGYTF
j_call: TRBJ1-2; v_call: TRBV28; d_call: NA; clone_size: many; cdr3_nt: TGTGCCAGCAGTTTTAGTGCGAGGGAATCTAACTATGGCTACACCTTC; cdr3_aa: CASSFSARESNYGYTF
j_call: TRBJ1-1; v_call: TRBV6-5; d_call: NA; clone_size: NA; cdr3_nt: TGTGCCAGCAGCAACGGGGGTGCTGAAGCTTTCTTT; cdr3_aa: CASSNGGAEAFF
j_call: TRBJ2-4; v_call: TRBV6-2/TRBV6-3; d_call: NA; clone_size: NA; cdr3_nt: TGTGCCAGCAGCTCCCAGCGGGCCGACAAAAACATTCAGTACTTC; cdr3_aa: CASSSQRADKNIQYF
j_call: TRBJ1-1; v_call: TRBV24-1; d_call: TRBD1; clone_size: NA; cdr3_nt: TGTGCCACCAGTGGAGGGGGACAGGTAGAAGCTTTCTTT; cdr3_aa: CATSGGGQVEAFF
j_call: TRBJ1-1; v_call: TRBV5-1; d_call: NA; clone_size: NA; cdr3_nt: TGCGCCAGCAGCTTGCTCGGCAGCATGAACACTGAAGCTTTCTTT; cdr3_aa: CASSLLGSMNTEAFF
j_call: TRBJ2-3; v_call: TRBV7-3; d_call: TRBD1; clone_size: NA; cdr3_nt: TGTGCCAGCTCCTCCGGCGGGACAGGGCCCCCGGATACGCAGTATTTT; cdr3_aa: CASSSGGTGPPDTQYF
j_call: TRBJ2-4; v_call: TRBV5-1; d_call: NA; clone_size: many; cdr3_nt: TGCGCCAGCAGTCGGACACCTGATGGGGAGCAGTACTTC; cdr3_aa: CASSRTPDGEQYF
j_call: TRBJ2-1; v_call: TRBV18; d_call: NA; clone_size: few; cdr3_nt: TGTGCCAGCTCACCCAACCGGGGCCGCAACAATGAGCAGTTCTTC; cdr3_aa: CASSPNRGRNNEQFF
j_call: TRBJ2-1; v_call: TRBV13; d_call: TRBD2; clone_size: few; cdr3_nt: TGTGCCAGCAGATCAGGCCCGGGGGGCTACAATGAGCAGTTCTTC; cdr3_aa: CASRSGPGGYNEQFF
j_call: TRBJ1-1; v_call: TRBV7-2; d_call: NA; clone_size: few; cdr3_nt: TGTGCCAGCAGCTTAGCGGTGTCCGGCGAAGCTTTCTTT; cdr3_aa: CASSLAVSGEAFF
j_call: TRBJ1-6; v_call: TRBV5-1; d_call: NA; clone_size: NA; cdr3_nt: TGCGCCAGCACTTCCACGACAGGTCATAGTTCACCCCTCCACTTT; cdr3_aa: CASTSTTGHSSPLHF
j_call: TRBJ2-5; v_call: TRBV19; d_call: NA; clone_size: NA; cdr3_nt: TGTGCCAGTAGTGTGACTAACTCGTGGGAGACCCAGTACTTC; cdr3_aa: CASSVTNSWETQYF
j_call: TRBJ2-1; v_call: TRBV7-8; d_call: NA; clone_size: many; cdr3_nt: TGTGCCAGCAGCTTAACCCAAAGAAATGAGCAGTTCTTC; cdr3_aa: CASSLTQRNEQFF
j_call: TRBJ2-5; v_call: TRBV10-3; d_call: NA; clone_size: NA; cdr3_nt: TGTACCATCAGTCGGGACGCCGGGCAAGAGACCCAGTACTTC; cdr3_aa: CTISRDAGQETQYF